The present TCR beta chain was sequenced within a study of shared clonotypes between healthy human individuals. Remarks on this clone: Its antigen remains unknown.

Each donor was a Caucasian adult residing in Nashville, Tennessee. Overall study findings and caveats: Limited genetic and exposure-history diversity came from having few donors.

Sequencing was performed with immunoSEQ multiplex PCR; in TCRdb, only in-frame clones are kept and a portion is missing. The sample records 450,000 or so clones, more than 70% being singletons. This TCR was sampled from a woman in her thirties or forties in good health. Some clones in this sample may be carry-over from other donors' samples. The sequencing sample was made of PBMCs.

The CDR3 here is CATRGDGTYEQYF. CDR3 nucleotides: TGTGCCACCAGAGGGGACGGAACCTACGAGCAGTACTTC. The V and J genes are TRBV15 and TRBJ2-7; D possibly uses TRBD1 or TRBD2 (5 bases each). CDR1 is LNHNV and CDR2 is YYDKDF in the germline V gene (reference sequence). The CDR3 spans 13 residues. Trimming cost V 6 bases and J 2 bases, with 11 bases left between them.